This T cell receptor (beta chain) comes out of a study of Ad26.COV2.S vaccination and SARS-CoV-2 variants (dated by TCRdb to the early 2020s). Turning to the overall study: Vaccine-arm donors came from COV1001, a multicentre, randomized, double-blind, placebo-controlled phase I-IIa trial of Ad26.COV2.S in healthy adults. TCRbeta repertoire sequencing served as the tool for gauging how specific and how broad the SARS-CoV-2-reactive T cell receptors were following Ad26.COV2.S vaccination. The TCR-sequenced set comprised around 30 samples: around 20 Ad26.COV2.S vaccine recipients, 5 placebo recipients and 8 SARS-CoV-2 convalescent individuals. Ad26.COV2.S was administered intramuscularly at a dose of 5x10^10 or 1x10^11 viral particles, either as one shot or as two shots given 56 days apart. Participants in the trial were split at random into five groups of five each, receiving low-dose or high-dose Ad26.COV2.S once or twice, or else placebo on both occasions. Throughout the experiments and outcome assessment, investigators stayed blinded to trial group allocation. Broad study findings and their caveats: Spike-specific TCR breadth was higher in Ad26.COV2.S recipients than in placebo recipients (P = 0.0014). Vaccine and placebo recipients had similar non-spike TCR breadth, a finding consistent with the vaccine containing only spike. The authors noted that total T cell responses may have been underestimated by the TCR breadth and depth analyses. Substantial breadth of spike-specific CD8+ and CD4+ T cell responses was reported after vaccination. The study lacked the statistical power to compare responses across vaccine doses or regimens.

Reading the label with the study, this specimen's treatment or condition is: roughly 19 received Ad26.COV2.S at low or high dose, single or two shots; a few received placebo; per-sample allocation not given. Repertoires of vaccine and placebo recipients were sequenced from samples taken on day 63 after the first injection. Cohort 1b enrolled 25 adults aged 18-55 years at a single site in Boston, USA, between 29 July and 7 August 2020. As a vaccine, Ad26.COV2.S was a replication-incompetent adenovirus type 26 vector that expressed a prefusion-stabilized SARS-CoV-2 spike protein derived from the original Wuhan strain. TCRbeta CDR3 regions were sequenced with the immunoSEQ Assay. After extraction, genomic DNA underwent amplification by bias-controlled multiplex PCR, followed by high-throughput sequencing. In the authors' own workflow: To quantify the absolute abundance of every unique TCRbeta CDR3 region, sequences were collapsed and filtered. T cell fraction was estimated by normalizing TCRbeta template counts to usable DNA, which was measured by amplifying reference genes present in all nucleated cells. Repertoire TCRs were annotated as SARS-CoV-2-specific when V gene, CDR3 amino acid sequence and J gene were exactly matched to a known reactive TCR set. The reference SARS-CoV-2 TCR set came from MIRA and was filtered for enrichment in COVID-19-positive ImmuneCODE repertoires, removing public or cross-reactive TCRs. Drawing on the MIRA antigens, annotated TCRs were analysed further at the level of specific ORF or position within ORF. Breadth was defined as the number of annotated unique rearrangements divided by the total number of unique productive rearrangements, and depth was defined as the summed frequency of the annotated unique rearrangements. TCR breadth was compared between groups using two-sided Wilcoxon rank-sum tests. TCRdb's version of the immuneACCESS table is confined to in-frame rearrangements and falls short of the full clone set. An unresolved V gene accounts for under half of the shortfall where checked; the remainder is of unknown origin. V and J calls and clone size are those listed in that table; D and trimming were worked out from the DNA. Across this sample there are 200,000 to 300,000 clones, with roughly 87% seen only once. Jointly, the top ten make up less than 3.5% of the sample.

About this clone: Its antigen is unknown. The input lacks base qualities; no much larger clone sits a single base away.

CDR3 length: 17 amino acids, cysteine to phenylalanine. Solely the CDR3 DNA is kept, with 51 bases framed from the first base. CDR1 and CDR2 are drawn from the germline V gene: KGHDR, SFDVKD. V is clipped by 3 bases and J by 9 bases, and the sequence between their germline boundaries is 22 bases long. The rearranged chain carries TRBV24-1 and TRBJ2-2, with the D call perhaps TRBD1 or TRBD2, as 5 bases match in each case. The clonotype comes from a person aged 18-65 years who received the Ad26.COV2.S COVID-19 vaccine or a placebo. Sequences were derived from peripheral blood, sampled in a trial of Ad26.COV2.S vaccine versus placebo. The sequence in DNA is TGTGCCACCAGTGATACCCCGGGGACCCCGGCCAATCGGGAGCTGTTTTTT. It translates as CATSDTPGTPANRELFF.